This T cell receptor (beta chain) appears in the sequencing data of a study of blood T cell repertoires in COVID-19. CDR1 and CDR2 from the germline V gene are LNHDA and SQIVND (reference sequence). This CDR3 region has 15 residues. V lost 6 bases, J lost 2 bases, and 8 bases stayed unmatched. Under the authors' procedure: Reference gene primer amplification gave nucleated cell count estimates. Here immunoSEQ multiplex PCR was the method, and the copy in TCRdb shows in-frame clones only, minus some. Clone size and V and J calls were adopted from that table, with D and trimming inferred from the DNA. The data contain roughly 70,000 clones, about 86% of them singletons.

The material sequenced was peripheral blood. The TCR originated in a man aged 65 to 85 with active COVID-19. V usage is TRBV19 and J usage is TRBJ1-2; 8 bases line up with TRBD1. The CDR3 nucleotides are TGTGCCAGTAGGACGGACAGGGAGGGCAACTATGGCTACACCTTC. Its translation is CASRTDREGNYGYTF. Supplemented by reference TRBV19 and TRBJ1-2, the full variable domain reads DGGITQSPKYLFRKEGQNVTLSCEQNLNHDAMYWYRQDPGQGLRLIYYSQIVNDFQKGDIAEGYSVSREKKESFPLTVTSAQKNPTAFYLCASRTDREGNYGYTFGSGTRLTVV.